The rows below give T cell receptor beta chains drawn from one sample of a study of T cells in Graves' hyperthyroidism and ophthalmopathy. TCRdb itself ran the multiplex PCR reads through MiXCR, one entry per CDR3 protein. The table has some 360,000 distinct CDR3 sequences, 15% to 20% seen once. Sequencing was done on a sample of blood. The receptors were gathered from a woman aged 40 to 50 with Graves' ophthalmopathy. CDR3s include the opening cysteine and the closing phenylalanine or tryptophan. The D gene is left open where the match is weak. Size is omitted from some rows. Given values are once, few, many or a class for expanded clones.

j_gene	v_gene	d_gene	abundance	CDR3aa	CDR3nt
TRBJ1-2	TRBV4-3	.	.	CASSPWHRDTCPNGYTF	TGCGCCAGCAGCCCGTGGCACCGGGACACATGTCCCAATGGCTACACCTTC
TRBJ2-2	TRBV7-2	.	.	CASSIRVILTGELFF	TGTGCCAGCAGCATCCGGGTCATCCTAACTGGGGAGCTGTTTTTT
TRBJ1-3	TRBV11-2	.	many	CASSPQGSIGNTIYF	TGTGCCAGCAGCCCACAGGGTTCGATCGGAAACACCATATATTTT
TRBJ2-5	TRBV6-2/TRBV6-3	.	many	CASSYYGSEREAQYF	TGTGCCAGCAGTTACTACGGGTCGGAGAGGGAGGCCCAGTACTTC
TRBJ1-6	TRBV5-1	.	many	CASSLLKSAGGSPLHF	TGCGCCAGCAGCTTGCTTAAATCGGCAGGCGGTTCACCCCTCCACTTT
TRBJ1-5	TRBV19	.	many	CASSHDYSNQPQHF	TGTGCCAGTAGTCACGACTATAGCAATCAGCCCCAGCATTTT
TRBJ2-7	TRBV29-1	.	.	CSVQQNPRSYEQYF	TGCAGCGTTCAACAGAACCCGCGCTCCTACGAGCAGTACTTC
TRBJ2-5	TRBV27	TRBD2	.	CASRASGLETQYF	TGTGCCAGCCGGGCTAGCGGGCTGGAGACCCAGTACTTC
TRBJ2-2	TRBV9	.	many	CASTRVGTGTGELFF	TGTGCCAGCACCCGTGTCGGGACGGGGACCGGGGAGCTGTTTTTT
TRBJ2-4	TRBV12-3/TRBV12-4	.	.	CASSPPAVAKNIQYF	TGTGCCAGCAGTCCACCGGCAGTAGCCAAAAACATTCAGTACTTC
TRBJ2-2	TRBV4-3	.	many	CASSRVETGELFF	TGCGCCAGCAGCCGCGTAGAAACCGGGGAGCTGTTTTTT
TRBJ1-6	TRBV11-2	.	many	CASSSPGDLYSPLHF	TGTGCCAGCAGCTCCCCGGGGGACCTCTATTCACCCCTCCACTTT
TRBJ1-2	TRBV6-1	TRBD1	.	CASSLGQGFKGYGYTF	TGTGCCAGCAGTCTGGGACAGGGCTTCAAGGGCTATGGCTACACCTTC
TRBJ2-7	TRBV4-1	TRBD2	few	CASSQLAGVGEQYF	TGCGCCAGCAGCCAACTAGCGGGAGTGGGCGAGCAGTACTTC
TRBJ2-7	TRBV5-8	TRBD2	many	CASSFRGGYEQYF	TGTGCCAGCAGCTTTCGGGGGGGCTACGAGCAGTACTTC
TRBJ2-7	TRBV29-1	TRBD2	many	CSVVIAGDYEQYF	TGCAGCGTTGTAATAGCGGGGGACTACGAGCAGTACTTC
TRBJ2-5	TRBV4-2	TRBD2	many	CASSQVGLAGEETQYF	TGTGCCAGCAGCCAAGTAGGGCTAGCGGGAGAAGAGACCCAGTACTTC
TRBJ1-5	TRBV28	.	many	CASRINRLHQPQHF	TGTGCCAGCAGGATCAACAGGTTACATCAGCCCCAGCATTTT
TRBJ1-1	TRBV19	.	.	CASREWNTEAFF	TGTGCCAGTAGGGAATGGAACACTGAAGCTTTCTTT
TRBJ2-7	TRBV15	TRBD1	many	CATSRVLQDRAYEQYF	TGTGCCACCAGCAGAGTTCTCCAGGACAGGGCCTACGAGCAGTACTTC